This TCR beta chain emerged from a study of long-term antiretroviral therapy in people with HIV. Study-wide points: Diversity rose after ART but stayed below transplant donor controls. Blood dating 2004 to 2017 may reflect older ART regimens.

The CDR3 runs to 13 residues. Germline V gives CDR1 MNHEY, CDR2 SVGAGI. V lost 2 bases and J lost 3, with 8 bases in between. immunoSEQ v3.0 was run at survey level. Generated by immunoSEQ multiplex PCR, the TCRdb table keeps only in-frame clones and is missing some. Of 15,000 to 20,000 clones in the sample, 88% were seen once. With regard to this clone: What it binds is not known.

The receptor's source is a man aged 50 to 59 with HIV. This chain joins TRBV6-5 and TRBJ2-7, with D maybe TRBD2 (6 bases). Source: unsorted PBMCs, taken 0.7 years before starting antiretroviral therapy. CDR3 amino acids: CASSYGTYYEQYF. The CDR3 bases are TGTGCCAGCAGTTACGGGACTTACTACGAGCAGTACTTC.